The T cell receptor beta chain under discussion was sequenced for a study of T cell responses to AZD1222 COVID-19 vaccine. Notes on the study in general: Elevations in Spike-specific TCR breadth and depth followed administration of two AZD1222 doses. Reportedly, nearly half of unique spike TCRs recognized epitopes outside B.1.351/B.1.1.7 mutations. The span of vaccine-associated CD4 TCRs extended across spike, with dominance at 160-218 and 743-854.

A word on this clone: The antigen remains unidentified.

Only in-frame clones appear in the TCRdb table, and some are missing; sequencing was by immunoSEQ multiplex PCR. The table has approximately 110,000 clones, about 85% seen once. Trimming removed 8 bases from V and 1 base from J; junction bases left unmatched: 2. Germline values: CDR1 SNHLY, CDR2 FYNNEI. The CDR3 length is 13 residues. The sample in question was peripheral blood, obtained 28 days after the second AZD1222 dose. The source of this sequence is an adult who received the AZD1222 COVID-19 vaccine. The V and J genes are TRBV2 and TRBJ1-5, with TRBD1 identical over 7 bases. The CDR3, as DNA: TGTGCCAGCGAGGGACAGAGCAATCAGCCCCAGCATTTT. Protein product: CASEGQSNQPQHF.